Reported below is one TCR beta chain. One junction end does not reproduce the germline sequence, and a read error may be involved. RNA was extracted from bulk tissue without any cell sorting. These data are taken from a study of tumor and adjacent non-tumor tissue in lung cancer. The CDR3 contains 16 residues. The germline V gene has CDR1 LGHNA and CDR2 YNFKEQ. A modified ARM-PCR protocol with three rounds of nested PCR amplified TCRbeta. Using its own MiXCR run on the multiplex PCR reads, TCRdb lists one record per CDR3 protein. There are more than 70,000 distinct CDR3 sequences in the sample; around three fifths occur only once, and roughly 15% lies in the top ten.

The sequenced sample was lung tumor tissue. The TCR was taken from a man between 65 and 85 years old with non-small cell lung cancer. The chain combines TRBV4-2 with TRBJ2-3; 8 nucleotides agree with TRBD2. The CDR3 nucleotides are TGTGCCAGCAGCCAATGCCGGGGGGGGGGCACAGATACGGAGTATTTT. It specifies CASSQCRGGGTDTEYF.